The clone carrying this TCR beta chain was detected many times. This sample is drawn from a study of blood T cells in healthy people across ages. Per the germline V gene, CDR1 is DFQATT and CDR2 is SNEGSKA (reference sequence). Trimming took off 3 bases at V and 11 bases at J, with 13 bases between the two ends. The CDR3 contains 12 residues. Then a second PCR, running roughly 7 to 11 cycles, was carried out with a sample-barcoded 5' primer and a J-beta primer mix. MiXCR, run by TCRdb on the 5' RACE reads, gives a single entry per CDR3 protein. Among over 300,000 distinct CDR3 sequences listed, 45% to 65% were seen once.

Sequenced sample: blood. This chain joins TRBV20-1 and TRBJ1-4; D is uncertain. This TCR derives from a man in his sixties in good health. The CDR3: CSARDWAEKLFF. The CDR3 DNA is TGCAGTGCTAGGGACTGGGCTGAGAAACTGTTTTTT.